This T cell receptor beta chain was identified in a study of Ad26.COV2.S vaccination and SARS-CoV-2 variants. In the study overall: The donor was enrolled in the Ad26.COV2.S arm of the COV1001 trial.

The CDR3 loop spans 16 amino acids. The V end was cut by 4 bases, the J end by 0 bases, with 13 bases between. Germline V CDR1 and CDR2: LNHDA, SQIVND (reference sequence). On this clone itself: The antigen is undetermined.

TCRdb keeps only in-frame clones here, not all; method: immunoSEQ multiplex PCR. The data contain fewer than 500,000 clones, around nine tenths of them singletons. The study, taken as a whole, reports: Post-vaccination spike-specific CD8+ and CD4+ T cell responses reportedly had substantial breadth.

As for treatment: some 20 received Ad26.COV2.S at low or high dose, single or two shots; roughly 5 received placebo; per-sample allocation not given. Collection of the samples took place on day 63 after the first injection of vaccine or placebo. This receptor was obtained from a person between 18 and 65 years old who received the Ad26.COV2.S COVID-19 vaccine or a placebo. The sample in question was peripheral blood, obtained in a trial of Ad26.COV2.S vaccine versus placebo. The chain couples TRBV19 to TRBJ2-1; D is possibly TRBD1 (6 bases). CDR3 in amino acids: CASSRTTGSSYNEQFF. The CDR3 region has the DNA TGTGCCAGTAGTAGGACCACAGGGAGCTCCTACAATGAGCAGTTCTTC.